Listed here are 3 T cell receptor beta chains from one sample, sequenced in a study of T cell clonality in common variable immunodeficiency. Clones were sequenced by immunoSEQ multiplex PCR, and TCRdb holds only the in-frame ones, with some missing. The specimen gives 55,000 to 65,000 clones without singletons; the ten biggest hold more than 1.5%. Sequenced: peripheral blood mononuclear cells. The receptors here all came from a person between 18 and 70 years old in good health.

This clone was observed many times. The read ends 3 residues before the CDR3 terminus; that terminus is restored from the germline J gene. The chain is built from TRBV7-2 and TRBJ1-2; 8 nucleotides agree with TRBD1. This CDR3 has 15 residues. Looked up from germline, CDR1 is SGHTA and CDR2 is FQGNSA. V shed 6 bases and J 5 bases; nucleotides not matched to a gene: 11. Incomplete CDR3 DNA: TGTGCCAGCAGGGCATCGACAGGGGCCCTTTATGGC. The encoded protein is CASRASTGALYG. The entire CDR3 sequence reads CASRASTGALYGYTF.

This clone was recorded many times. The read is 3 residues too short to cover the CDR3 end, so that end is filled in from the germline J gene. The J gene is TRBJ2-2, the V gene TRBV2, with D hard to call. Germline V gene lookup returns CDR1 SNHLY and CDR2 FYNNEI. V lost 4 bases and J lost 7, with 7 bases in between. The CDR3 spans 12 residues. This chain's CDR3 is CASSAAVGELFF. The covered CDR3 bases are TGTGCCAGCAGTGCGGCGGTCGGGGAG.

This clone was observed many times. The read falls 3 residues short of the CDR3 end, and the missing part is taken from the germline J gene. This chain joins TRBV7-9 and TRBJ2-2; D might be TRBD1 (5 bases). The V end was cut by 2 bases, the J end by 3 bases, with 10 bases between. CDR3 length equals 15 residues. The germline V gene has CDR1 SEHNR and CDR2 FQNEAQ (reference sequence). Partial CDR3 DNA: TGTGCCAGCAGCTTATGGCAGACAGACACCGGGGAG. It specifies CASSLWQTDTGE. The whole CDR3 sequence reads CASSLWQTDTGELFF.